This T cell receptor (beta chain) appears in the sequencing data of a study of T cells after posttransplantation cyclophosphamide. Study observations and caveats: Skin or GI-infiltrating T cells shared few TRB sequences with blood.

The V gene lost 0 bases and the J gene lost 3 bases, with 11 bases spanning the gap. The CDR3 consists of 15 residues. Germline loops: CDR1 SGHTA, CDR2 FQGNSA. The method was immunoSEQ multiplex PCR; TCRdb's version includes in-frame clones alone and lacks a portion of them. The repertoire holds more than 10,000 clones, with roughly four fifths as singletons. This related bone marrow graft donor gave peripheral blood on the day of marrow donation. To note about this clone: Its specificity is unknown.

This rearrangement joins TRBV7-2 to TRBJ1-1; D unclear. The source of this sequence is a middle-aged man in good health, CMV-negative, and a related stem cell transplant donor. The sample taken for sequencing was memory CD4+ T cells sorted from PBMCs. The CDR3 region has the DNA TGTGCCAGCAGCTTAGCGAGTCTGGAGTACACTGAAGCTTTCTTT. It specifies CASSLASLEYTEAFF.